Following are 2 T cell receptor beta chains from one sample sequenced in a study of T cell responses to AZD1222 COVID-19 vaccine. Using immunoSEQ multiplex PCR, the repertoire was profiled, and TCRdb retains in-frame clones only, with some absent. The sample yields about 120,000 clones, 75% to 90% seen once. The sequencing here drew on peripheral blood, taken on day 0 of MenACWY control vaccination. The receptors here all came from an adult in good health.

This clone was observed a handful of times. The CDR3 DNA follows: TGTGCCAGCAGCCTGGGGTGGGTCTTAGATGAAGCTTTCTTT. Residues: CASSLGWVLDEAFF. The chain joins TRBV7-9 to TRBJ1-1, with unresolved D. With 5 bases removed from V and 7 bases from J, the gap between germline ends came to 17 bases. The CDR3 covers 14 residues. The germline CDR1 and CDR2 sequences are SEHNR and FQNEAQ (reference sequence).

The chain combines TRBV27 with TRBJ2-7, with D perhaps being TRBD1 or TRBD2 (5 bases each). The germline V gene has CDR1 MNHEY and CDR2 SMNVEV (reference sequence). The CDR3 sequence is 13 residues long. Trimming shortened V by 6 bases and J by 5 bases, and 14 bases separated the two germline ends. The DNA of the CDR3 is TGTGCCAGCAGCCCCCTGAGGGGAGACGAGCAGTACTTC. Its protein is CASSPLRGDEQYF.